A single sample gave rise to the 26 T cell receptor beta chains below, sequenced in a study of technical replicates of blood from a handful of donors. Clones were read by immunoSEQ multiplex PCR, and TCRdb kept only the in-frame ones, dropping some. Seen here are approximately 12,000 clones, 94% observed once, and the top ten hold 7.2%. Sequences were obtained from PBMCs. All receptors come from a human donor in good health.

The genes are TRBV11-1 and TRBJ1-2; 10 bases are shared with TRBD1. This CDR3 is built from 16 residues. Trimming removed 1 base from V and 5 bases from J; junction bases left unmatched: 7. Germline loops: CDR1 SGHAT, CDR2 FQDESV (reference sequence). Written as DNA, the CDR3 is TGTGCCAGCAGCTTAGGAGCCGGGACAGGGGTATATGGCTACACCTTC. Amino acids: CASSLGAGTGVYGYTF.

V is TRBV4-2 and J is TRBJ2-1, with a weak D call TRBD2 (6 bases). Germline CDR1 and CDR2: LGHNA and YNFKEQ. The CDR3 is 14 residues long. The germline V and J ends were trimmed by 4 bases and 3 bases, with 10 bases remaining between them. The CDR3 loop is CASSRDSVYNEQFF. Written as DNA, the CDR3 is TGTGCCAGCAGCCGGGACTCCGTCTACAATGAGCAGTTCTTC.

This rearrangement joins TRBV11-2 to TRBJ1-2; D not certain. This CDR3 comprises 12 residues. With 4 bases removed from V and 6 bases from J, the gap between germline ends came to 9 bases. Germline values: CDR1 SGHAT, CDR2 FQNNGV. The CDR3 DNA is TGTGCCAGCAGCTCGGACTTAAATGGCTACACCTTC. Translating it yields CASSSDLNGYTF. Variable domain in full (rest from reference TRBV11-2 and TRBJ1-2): EAGVAQSPRYKIIEKRQSVAFWCNPISGHATLYWYQQILGQGPKLLIQFQNNGVVDDSQLPKDRFSAERLKGVDSTLKIQPAKLEDSAVYLCASSSDLNGYTFGSGTRLTVV.

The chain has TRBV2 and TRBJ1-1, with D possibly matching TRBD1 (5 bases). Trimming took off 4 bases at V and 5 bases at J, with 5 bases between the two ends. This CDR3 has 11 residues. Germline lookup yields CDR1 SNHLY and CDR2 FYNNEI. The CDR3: CASSAGTEAFF. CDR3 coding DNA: TGTGCCAGCAGTGCAGGGACTGAAGCTTTCTTT. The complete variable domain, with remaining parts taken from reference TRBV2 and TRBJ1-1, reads EPEVTQTPSHQVTQMGQEVILRCVPISNHLYFYWYRQILGQKVEFLVSFYNNEISEKSEIFDDQFSVERPDGSNFTLKIRSTKLEDSAMYFCASSAGTEAFFGQGTRLTVV.

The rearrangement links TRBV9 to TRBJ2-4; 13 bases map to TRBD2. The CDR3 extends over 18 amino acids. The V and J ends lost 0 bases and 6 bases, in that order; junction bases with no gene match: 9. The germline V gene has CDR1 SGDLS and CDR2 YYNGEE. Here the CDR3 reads CASSVEGLAGAPPNIQYF. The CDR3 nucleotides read TGTGCCAGCAGCGTAGAAGGACTAGCGGGAGCGCCGCCAAACATTCAGTACTTC.

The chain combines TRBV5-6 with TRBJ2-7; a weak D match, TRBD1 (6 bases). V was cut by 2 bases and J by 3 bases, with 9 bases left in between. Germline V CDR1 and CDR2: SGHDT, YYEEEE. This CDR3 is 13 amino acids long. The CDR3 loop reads CASSFGTHYEQYF. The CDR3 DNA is TGTGCCAGCAGCTTTGGGACACACTACGAGCAGTACTTC.

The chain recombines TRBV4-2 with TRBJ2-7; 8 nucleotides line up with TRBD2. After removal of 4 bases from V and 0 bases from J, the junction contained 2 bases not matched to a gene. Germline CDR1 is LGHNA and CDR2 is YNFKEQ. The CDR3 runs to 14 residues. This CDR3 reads CASSPTSDSYEQYF. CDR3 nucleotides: TGTGCCAGCAGCCCGACTAGCGACTCCTACGAGCAGTACTTC.

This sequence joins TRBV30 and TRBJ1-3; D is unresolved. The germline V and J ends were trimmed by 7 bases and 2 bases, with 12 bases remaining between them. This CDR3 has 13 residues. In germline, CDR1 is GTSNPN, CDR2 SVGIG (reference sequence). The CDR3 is CAFSRITGNTIYF. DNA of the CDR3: TGTGCCTTCTCCAGGATTACTGGAAACACCATATATTTT.

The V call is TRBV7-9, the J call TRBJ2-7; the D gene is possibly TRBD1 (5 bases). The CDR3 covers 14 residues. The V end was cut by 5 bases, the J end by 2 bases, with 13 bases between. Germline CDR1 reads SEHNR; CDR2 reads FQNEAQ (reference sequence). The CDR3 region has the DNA TGTGCCAGCAGCCACCGGACAAGCCCCTACGAGCAGTACTTC. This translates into CASSHRTSPYEQYF.

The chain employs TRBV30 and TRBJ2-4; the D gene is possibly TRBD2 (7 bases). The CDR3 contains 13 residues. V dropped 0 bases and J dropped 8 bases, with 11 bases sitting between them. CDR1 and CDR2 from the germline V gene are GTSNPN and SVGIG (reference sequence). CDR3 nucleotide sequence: TGTGCCTGGAGTGTGGGGGGGCCGGACATTCAGTACTTC. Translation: CAWSVGGPDIQYF.

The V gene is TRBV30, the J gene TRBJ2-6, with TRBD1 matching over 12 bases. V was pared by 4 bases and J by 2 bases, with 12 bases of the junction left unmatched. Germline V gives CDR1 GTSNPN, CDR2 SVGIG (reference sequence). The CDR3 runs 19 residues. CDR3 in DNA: TGTGCCTGGACCAAAGTCCGGGACAGGGGGCGACCTGGGGCCAACGTCCTGACTTTC. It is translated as CAWTKVRDRGRPGANVLTF.

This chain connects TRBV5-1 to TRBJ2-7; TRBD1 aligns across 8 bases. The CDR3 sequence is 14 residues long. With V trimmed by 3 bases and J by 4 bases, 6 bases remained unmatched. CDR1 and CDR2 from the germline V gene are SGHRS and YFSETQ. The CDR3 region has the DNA TGCGCCAGCAGCTCGCAGGGGGCGCGGTACGAGCAGTACTTC. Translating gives CASSSQGARYEQYF.

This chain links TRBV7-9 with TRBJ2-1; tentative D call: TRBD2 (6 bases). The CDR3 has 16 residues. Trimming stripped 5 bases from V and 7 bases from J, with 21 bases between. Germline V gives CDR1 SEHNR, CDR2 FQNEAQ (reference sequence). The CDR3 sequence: CASSPVGSSRGNEQFF. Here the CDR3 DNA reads TGTGCCAGCAGCCCAGTGGGGTCATCCCGGGGGAATGAGCAGTTCTTC.

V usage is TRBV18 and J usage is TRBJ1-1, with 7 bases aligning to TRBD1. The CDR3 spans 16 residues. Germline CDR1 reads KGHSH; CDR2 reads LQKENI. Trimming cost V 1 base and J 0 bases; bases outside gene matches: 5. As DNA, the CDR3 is TGTGCCAGCTCACCACAAGAAACAGGGGTGAACACTGAAGCTTTCTTT. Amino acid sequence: CASSPQETGVNTEAFF.

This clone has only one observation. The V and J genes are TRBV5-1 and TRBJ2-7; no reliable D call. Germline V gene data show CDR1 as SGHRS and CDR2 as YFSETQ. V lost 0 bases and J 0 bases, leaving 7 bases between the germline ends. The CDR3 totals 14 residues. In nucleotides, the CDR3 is TGCGCCAGCAGCTTGGGACACCTCTCCTACGAGCAGTACTTC. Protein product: CASSLGHLSYEQYF.

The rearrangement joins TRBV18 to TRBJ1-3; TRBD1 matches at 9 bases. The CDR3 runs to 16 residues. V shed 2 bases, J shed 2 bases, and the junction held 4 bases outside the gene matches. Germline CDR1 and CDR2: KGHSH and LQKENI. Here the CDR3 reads CASSPTGTGTGNTIYF. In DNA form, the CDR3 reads TGTGCCAGCTCACCAACTGGGACAGGGACTGGAAACACCATATATTTT.

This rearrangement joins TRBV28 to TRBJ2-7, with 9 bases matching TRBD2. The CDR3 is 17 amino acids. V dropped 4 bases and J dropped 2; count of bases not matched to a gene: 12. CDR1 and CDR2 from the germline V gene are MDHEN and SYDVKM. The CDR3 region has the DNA TGTGCCAGCAGTTCCCCCTTACTAGCGGGTCCAACCTACGAGCAGTACTTC. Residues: CASSSPLLAGPTYEQYF.

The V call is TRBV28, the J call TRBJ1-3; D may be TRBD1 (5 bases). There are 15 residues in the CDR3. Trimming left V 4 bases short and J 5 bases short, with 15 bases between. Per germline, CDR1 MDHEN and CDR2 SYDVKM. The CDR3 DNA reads TGTGCCAGCAGTTCACCCGGGGAGGGGAGAAACACCATATATTTT. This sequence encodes CASSSPGEGRNTIYF.

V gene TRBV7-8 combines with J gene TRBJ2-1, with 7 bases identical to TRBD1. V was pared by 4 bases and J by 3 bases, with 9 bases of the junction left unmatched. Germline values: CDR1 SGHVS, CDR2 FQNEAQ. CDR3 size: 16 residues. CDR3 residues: CASSWSTGIFYNEQFF. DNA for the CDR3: TGTGCCAGCAGCTGGTCGACAGGGATCTTCTACAATGAGCAGTTCTTC.

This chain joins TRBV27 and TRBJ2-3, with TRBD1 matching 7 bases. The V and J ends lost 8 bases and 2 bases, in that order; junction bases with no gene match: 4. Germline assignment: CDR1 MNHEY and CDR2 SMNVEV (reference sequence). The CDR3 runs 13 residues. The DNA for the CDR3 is TGTGCCAGCCGGGGACAGCTCACAGATACGCAGTATTTT. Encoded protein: CASRGQLTDTQYF.

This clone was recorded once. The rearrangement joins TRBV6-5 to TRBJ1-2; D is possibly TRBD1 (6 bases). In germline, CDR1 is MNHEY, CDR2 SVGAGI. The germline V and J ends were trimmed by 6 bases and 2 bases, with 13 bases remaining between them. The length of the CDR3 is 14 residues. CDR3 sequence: CASRRSQGNYGYTF. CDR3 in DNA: TGTGCCAGCAGGCGCTCACAGGGAAACTATGGCTACACCTTC.

CDR3 residues: CASRRTGNYGYTF. The CDR3 DNA sequence: TGTGCAAGTCGGAGGACAGGTAACTATGGCTACACCTTC. The V gene is TRBV12-2, the J gene TRBJ1-2; TRBD1 reflects the table's D call only, with no check against the DNA. TRBV12-2 is termed a pseudogene. This CDR3 is built from 13 residues.

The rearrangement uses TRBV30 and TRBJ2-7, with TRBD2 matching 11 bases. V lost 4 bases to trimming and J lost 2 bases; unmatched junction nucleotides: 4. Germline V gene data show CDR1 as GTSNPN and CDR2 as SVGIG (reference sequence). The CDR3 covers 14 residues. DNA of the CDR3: TGTGCCTGGACACTAGCGGGGGTTACCTACGAGCAGTACTTC. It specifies CAWTLAGVTYEQYF.

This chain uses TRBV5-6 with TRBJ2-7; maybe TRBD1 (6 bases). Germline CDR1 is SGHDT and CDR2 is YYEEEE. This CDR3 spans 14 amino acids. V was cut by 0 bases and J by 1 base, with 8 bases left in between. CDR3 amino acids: CASSLGGQSYEQYF. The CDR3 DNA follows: TGTGCCAGCAGCTTGGGGGGACAATCCTACGAGCAGTACTTC.

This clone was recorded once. The CDR3 bases are TGTGCCTGGACCGGGACAAAGAACACTGAAGCTTTCTTT. It is translated as CAWTGTKNTEAFF. The chain is built from TRBV30 and TRBJ1-1, with a weak D call TRBD1 (6 bases). Trimming cost V 4 bases and J 1 base, with 10 bases left between them. There are 13 residues in the CDR3. Germline V gene sequence: CDR1 GTSNPN, CDR2 SVGIG (reference sequence).

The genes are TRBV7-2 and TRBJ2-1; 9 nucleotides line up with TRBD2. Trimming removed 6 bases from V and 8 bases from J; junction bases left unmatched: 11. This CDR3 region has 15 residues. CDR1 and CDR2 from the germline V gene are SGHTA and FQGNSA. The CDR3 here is CASRGGASGIYEQFF. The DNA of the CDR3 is TGTGCCAGCAGGGGTGGTGCTAGCGGGATATATGAGCAGTTCTTC.